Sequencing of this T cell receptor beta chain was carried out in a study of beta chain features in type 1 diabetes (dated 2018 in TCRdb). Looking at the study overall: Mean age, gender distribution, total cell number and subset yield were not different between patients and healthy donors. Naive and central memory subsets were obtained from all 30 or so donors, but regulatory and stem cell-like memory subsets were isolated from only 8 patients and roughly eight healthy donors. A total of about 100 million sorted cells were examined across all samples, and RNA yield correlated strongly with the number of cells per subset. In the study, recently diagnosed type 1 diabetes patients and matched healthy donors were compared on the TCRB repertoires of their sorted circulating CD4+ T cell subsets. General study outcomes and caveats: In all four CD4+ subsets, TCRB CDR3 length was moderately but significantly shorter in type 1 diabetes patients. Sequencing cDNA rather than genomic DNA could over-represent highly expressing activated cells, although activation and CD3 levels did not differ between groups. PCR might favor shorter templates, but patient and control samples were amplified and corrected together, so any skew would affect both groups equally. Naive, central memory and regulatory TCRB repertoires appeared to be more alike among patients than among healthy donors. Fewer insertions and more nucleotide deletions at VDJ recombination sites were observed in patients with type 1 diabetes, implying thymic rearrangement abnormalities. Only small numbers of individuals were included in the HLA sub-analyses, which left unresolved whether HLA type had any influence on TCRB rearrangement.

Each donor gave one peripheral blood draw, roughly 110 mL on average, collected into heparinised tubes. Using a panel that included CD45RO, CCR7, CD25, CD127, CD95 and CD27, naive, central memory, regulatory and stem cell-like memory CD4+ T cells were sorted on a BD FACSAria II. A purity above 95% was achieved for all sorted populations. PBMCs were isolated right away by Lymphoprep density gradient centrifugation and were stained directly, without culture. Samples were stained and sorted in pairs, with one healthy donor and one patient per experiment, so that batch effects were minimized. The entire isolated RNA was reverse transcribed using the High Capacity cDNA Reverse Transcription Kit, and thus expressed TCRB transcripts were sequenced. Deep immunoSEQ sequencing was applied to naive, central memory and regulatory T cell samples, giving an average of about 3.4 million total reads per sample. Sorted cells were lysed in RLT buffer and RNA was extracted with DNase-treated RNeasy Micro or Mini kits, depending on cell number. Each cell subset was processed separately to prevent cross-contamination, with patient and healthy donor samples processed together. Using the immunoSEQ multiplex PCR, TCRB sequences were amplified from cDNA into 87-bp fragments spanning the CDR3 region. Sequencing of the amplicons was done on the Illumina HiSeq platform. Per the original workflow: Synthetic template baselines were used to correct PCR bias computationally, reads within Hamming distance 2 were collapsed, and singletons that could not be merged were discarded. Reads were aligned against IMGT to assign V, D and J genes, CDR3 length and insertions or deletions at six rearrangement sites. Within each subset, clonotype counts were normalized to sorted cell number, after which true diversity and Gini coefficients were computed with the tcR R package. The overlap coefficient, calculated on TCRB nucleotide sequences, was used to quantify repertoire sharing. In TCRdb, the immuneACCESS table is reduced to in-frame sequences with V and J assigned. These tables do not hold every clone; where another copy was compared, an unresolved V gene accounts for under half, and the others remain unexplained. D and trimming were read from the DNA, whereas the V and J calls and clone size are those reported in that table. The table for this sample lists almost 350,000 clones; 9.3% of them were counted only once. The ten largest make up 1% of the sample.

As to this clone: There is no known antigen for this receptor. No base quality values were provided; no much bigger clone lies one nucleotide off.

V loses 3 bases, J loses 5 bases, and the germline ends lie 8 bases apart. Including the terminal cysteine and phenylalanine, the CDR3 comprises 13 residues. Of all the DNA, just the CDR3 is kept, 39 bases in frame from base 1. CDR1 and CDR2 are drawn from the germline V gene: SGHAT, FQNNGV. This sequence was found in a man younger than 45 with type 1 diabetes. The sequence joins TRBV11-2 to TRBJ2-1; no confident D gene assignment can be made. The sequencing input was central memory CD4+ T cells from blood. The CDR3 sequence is CASSFGLDNEQFF. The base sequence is TGTGCCAGCAGCTTCGGCCTCGACAATGAGCAGTTCTTC. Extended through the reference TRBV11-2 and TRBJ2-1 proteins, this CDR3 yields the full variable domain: EAGVAQSPRYKIIEKRQSVAFWCNPISGHATLYWYQQILGQGPKLLIQFQNNGVVDDSQLPKDRFSAERLKGVDSTLKIQPAKLEDSAVYLCASSFGLDNEQFFGPGTRLTVL.